This TCR beta chain was found in a study of T-cell memory formation after mild COVID-19. 5'RACE primed at constant segments yielded TCR alpha and TCR beta cDNA libraries bearing sample barcodes and UMIs. TCRdb used MiXCR to reprocess the 5' RACE reads, holding one entry per CDR3 protein. The sample includes some 190,000 distinct CDR3 sequences, 16% of them seen just once. This clonotype was observed a few times. Its antigen remains unknown. The CDR3 contains 13 residues. V was pared by 2 bases and J by 7 bases, with 10 bases between. The germline CDR1 and CDR2 sequences are SGHNT and YYREEE (reference sequence). Overall study results and limits: A second wave expanding day 15 to 37 was CD4+-biased; contracting clones were balanced. Pre-infection memory showed some responding clones, and this suggested that cross-reactive memory joined. The study found contracting CD4+ clones mainly in CM and EM and contracting CD8+ clones in EMRA.

The sequenced sample was PBMCs or a T cell subset sorted from them (not recorded which). V and J are TRBV5-4 and TRBJ2-1, with D hard to call. The TCR was taken from an adult woman who had mild COVID-19 (a few samples of this study predate the infection). Cell type and time point are not known. The CDR3 protein is CASSFTPKNEQFF. The CDR3 bases are TGTGCCAGCAGCTTTACCCCGAAGAATGAGCAGTTCTTC.